This T cell receptor beta chain stems from a study of CD4+ T cells in melanoma. In germline, CDR1 is SGDLS, CDR2 YYNGEE. Trimming removed 0 bases at V and 7 bases at J, with 8 bases between. The CDR3 extends over 13 amino acids. Repertoires were generated with immunoSEQ multiplex PCR, while TCRdb's copy carries only in-frame clones and drops some. The sample records 11,000 to 15,000 clones, 55% to 75% being singletons. This TCR was recovered from a human donor with melanoma. Material: cells from a culture (not recorded whether cultured in vitro). The V gene is TRBV9, the J gene TRBJ2-1; D is ambiguous. CDR3 region: CASSVGGWNEQFF. As DNA, the CDR3 is TGTGCCAGCAGCGTAGGAGGATGGAATGAGCAGTTCTTC.